The T cell receptor (beta chain) described here comes from a study of blood T cell repertoires in COVID-19. Clones were sequenced by immunoSEQ multiplex PCR, and TCRdb holds only the in-frame ones, with some missing. The sample includes under 95,000 clones, 83% of them seen just once. This CDR3 contains 16 residues. Germline V gene lookup returns CDR1 LNHDA and CDR2 SQIVND (reference sequence). V was clipped by 1 base and J by 2 bases, with 13 bases between them. This clone is a singleton in its sample. The sample was peripheral blood. The rearrangement links TRBV19 to TRBJ2-3; D is uncertain. The source of this sequence is a woman older than 75 with acute or convalescent COVID-19. DNA for the CDR3: TGTGCCAGTAGTATAGGAACGGGTTCCCCCACAGATACGCAGTATTTT. Its translation is CASSIGTGSPTDTQYF. The whole variable domain, remainder taken from reference TRBV19 and TRBJ2-3, is DGGITQSPKYLFRKEGQNVTLSCEQNLNHDAMYWYRQDPGQGLRLIYYSQIVNDFQKGDIAEGYSVSREKKESFPLTVTSAQKNPTAFYLCASSIGTGSPTDTQYFGPGTRLTVL.